These 19 T cell receptor beta chains originate from one sample sequenced in a study of T-cell reconstitution after alpha-beta-depleted transplantation in children. Researchers prepared the TCRbeta library using unique molecular identifiers, the study reports. TCRdb ran MiXCR on the PCR reads and lists one entry per CDR3 protein. Among about 610,000 distinct CDR3 sequences listed, roughly 27% were seen once. The specimen was PBMCs, collected before TCRalphabeta/CD19-depleted stem cell transplant. These receptors originate from a boy in the first two years of life with Wiskott-Aldrich syndrome, due to receive a stem cell transplant.

This clonotype turned up a few times. The chain is built from TRBV5-1 and TRBJ2-7; 7 nucleotides align to TRBD2. Germline CDR1 and CDR2: SGHRS and YFSETQ. This CDR3 comprises 16 residues. V dropped 2 bases and J dropped 2; count of bases not matched to a gene: 10. CDR3 region: CASSFLGGSTPYEQYF. As DNA, the CDR3 is TGCGCCAGCAGCTTCCTCGGGGGGAGTACACCCTACGAGCAGTACTTC.

The CDR3 loop reads CASSLEASFITTYEQYF. DNA for the CDR3: TGTGCCAGCAGCTTAGAAGCTAGCTTTATTACTACCTACGAGCAGTACTTC. The genes are TRBV7-8 and TRBJ2-7; possible D gene TRBD2, 5 bases. CDR3 length equals 17 residues. The V gene's germline CDR1 is SGHVS and CDR2 FQNEAQ. The V and J ends lost 1 base and 2 bases respectively, with 18 bases between them.

The CDR3 sequence: CASSLFNQPQHF. Here the CDR3 DNA reads TGTGCCAGCAGTTTGTTCAATCAGCCCCAGCATTTT. The gene calls are TRBV28 and TRBJ1-5; D gene ambiguous. Germline-derived CDR1 and CDR2 are MDHEN and SYDVKM. Trimming stripped 3 bases from V and 3 bases from J, with 3 bases between. The CDR3 is made up of 12 amino acids.

A few counts support this clonotype. The chain couples TRBV12-3 or TRBV12-4 to TRBJ2-1; D may be TRBD2 (6 bases). This CDR3 has 12 amino acids. V lost 7 bases to trimming and J lost 7 bases, with 11 bases between them. This chain's CDR3 is CASIGTSNEQFF. The CDR3 DNA reads as TGTGCCAGCATTGGGACTTCGAATGAGCAGTTCTTC.

The chain combines TRBV27 with TRBJ1-3, with D possibly matching TRBD1 (6 bases). Trimming took off 6 bases at V and 2 bases at J, with 11 bases between the two ends. Per germline, CDR1 MNHEY and CDR2 SMNVEV (reference sequence). The CDR3 totals 14 residues. The CDR3 protein is CASSTGSAGNTIYF. The DNA for the CDR3 is TGTGCCAGCAGCACAGGGTCGGCTGGAAACACCATATATTTT.

The chain combines TRBV3-1 with TRBJ1-2; D remains ambiguous. The CDR3 is made up of 13 amino acids. V was pared by 4 bases and J by 4 bases, with 10 bases between. In germline, CDR1 is LGHDT, CDR2 YNNKEL (reference sequence). CDR3 in DNA: TGTGCCAGCAGCCCCCGAGAGGGCTATGGCTACACCTTC. Encoded protein: CASSPREGYGYTF.

This clonotype was counted many times. This chain links TRBV27 with TRBJ2-7, with 7 bases lining up with TRBD1. This CDR3 contains 15 residues. The V gene end was trimmed by 2 bases and the J gene end by 2 bases; junction bases not matched to a gene: 6. The germline V gene encodes CDR1 MNHEY and CDR2 SMNVEV (reference sequence). CDR3 coding DNA: TGTGCCAGCAGTTTAAGACAGGGAACGACCTACGAGCAGTACTTC. Translating gives CASSLRQGTTYEQYF.

This clonotype was detected a few times. This chain joins TRBV7-6 and TRBJ2-7; D tentatively reads TRBD1 or TRBD2 (5 bases each). Germline V gene lookup returns CDR1 SGHVS and CDR2 FNYEAQ. The germline V and J ends were trimmed by 8 bases and 3 bases, with 20 bases remaining between them. The CDR3 is made up of 15 amino acids. The CDR3 is CASGPLSGLDYEQYF. The DNA for the CDR3 is TGTGCCAGCGGCCCTTTGTCGGGGCTGGACTACGAGCAGTACTTC.

This clonotype appeared a single time. The chain uses TRBV5-1 and TRBJ2-5; D ambiguous. The CDR3 sequence is 14 residues long. CDR1 is SGHRS and CDR2 is YFSETQ in the germline V gene. Trimming took 1 base from V and 3 from J, leaving 10 bases between them. This CDR3 reads CASSLISAEETQYF. The CDR3 nucleotides read TGCGCCAGCAGCTTGATCAGCGCCGAAGAGACCCAGTACTTC.

The chain employs TRBV5-1 and TRBJ1-5; 8 bases are a match to TRBD1. The germline CDR1 and CDR2 sequences are SGHRS and YFSETQ. The J segment lost 2 bases and the V segment lost 2 bases, leaving 3 bases of the junction unmatched. CDR3 size: 15 residues. CDR3 bases: TGCGCCAGCAGCTTCCCGGGACAGGGCAATCAGCCCCAGCATTTT. This translates into CASSFPGQGNQPQHF.

In this sample, this clonotype turned up a few times. V usage is TRBV4-1 and J usage is TRBJ2-3, with TRBD2 matching 10 bases. CDR1 is MGHRA, CDR2 YSYEKL, per germline. J lost 2 bases, V lost 0 bases, and 2 bases had no gene match. The CDR3 is made up of 16 amino acids. CDR3 coding DNA: TGCGCCAGCAGCCAAGAACTAGCGGGATTCACAGATACGCAGTATTTT. Translated: CASSQELAGFTDTQYF.

This clonotype has only a few counts. The rearrangement links TRBV9 to TRBJ2-1; D not resolved. Trimming left V 0 bases short and J 1 base short, with 8 bases between. Per germline, CDR1 SGDLS and CDR2 YYNGEE. The CDR3 loop spans 15 amino acids. CDR3 region: CASSVGSFSYNEQFF. CDR3 DNA: TGTGCCAGCAGCGTAGGTTCCTTTTCCTACAATGAGCAGTTCTTC.

The chain joins TRBV27 to TRBJ1-6; D ambiguous. CDR1 and CDR2 (germline): MNHEY, SMNVEV (reference sequence). V lost 3 bases to trimming and J lost 0 bases, with 6 bases between them. The CDR3 covers 15 residues. The CDR3 loop reads CASSLRDSYNSPLHF. In DNA, the CDR3 is TGTGCCAGCAGTTTGAGGGACTCCTATAATTCACCCCTCCACTTT.

The genes are TRBV5-1 and TRBJ2-3; possible D gene TRBD1, 5 bases. CDR3 length: 15 amino acids. The germline V gene encodes CDR1 SGHRS and CDR2 YFSETQ. V lost 2 bases to trimming and J lost 1 base, with 11 bases between them. The chain's CDR3 is CASSFKGAGTDTQYF. The DNA for the CDR3 is TGCGCCAGCAGCTTCAAAGGGGCGGGCACAGATACGCAGTATTTT.

This clonotype appeared a few times. V and J are TRBV15 and TRBJ2-1; D remains unclear. Trimming removed 9 bases from V and 0 bases from J, with 12 bases in between. Germline CDR1 reads LNHNV; CDR2 reads YYDKDF (reference sequence). The CDR3 runs to 14 residues. The CDR3, as DNA: TGTGCCACGCGTAACTCACACTCCTACAATGAGCAGTTCTTC. Protein sequence: CATRNSHSYNEQFF.

The chain links TRBV20-1 to TRBJ1-1, with a possible D match to TRBD1 (5 bases). This CDR3 spans 15 amino acids. In germline, CDR1 is DFQATT, CDR2 SNEGSKA (reference sequence). Trimming removed 0 bases from V and 3 bases from J, with 14 bases in between. CDR3 sequence: CSARDRRLGDTEAFF. CDR3 in DNA: TGCAGTGCTAGAGATCGGCGACTGGGGGACACTGAAGCTTTCTTT.

The chain employs TRBV2 and TRBJ1-4, with unresolved D. V gave up 4 bases and J gave up 6 bases, with 12 bases separating them. CDR1 and CDR2 from the germline V gene are SNHLY and FYNNEI. This CDR3 contains 14 residues. This CDR3 is CASSVGSRYEKLFF. CDR3 nucleotide sequence: TGTGCCAGCAGTGTAGGCAGCAGATATGAAAAACTGTTTTTT. Full variable domain (missing parts from reference TRBV2 and TRBJ1-4): EPEVTQTPSHQVTQMGQEVILRCVPISNHLYFYWYRQILGQKVEFLVSFYNNEISEKSEIFDDQFSVERPDGSNFTLKIRSTKLEDSAMYFCASSVGSRYEKLFFGSGTQLSVL.

This chain links TRBV24-1 with TRBJ1-2; unclear D gene. Germline V CDR1 and CDR2: KGHDR, SFDVKD. This CDR3 contains 14 residues. Trimming shortened V by 5 bases and J by 8 bases, and 17 bases separated the two germline ends. The CDR3 nucleotides are TGTGCCACCAGTGGGGTCACCCGGACTGAAGGCTACACCTTC. It yields the protein CATSGVTRTEGYTF.

This clonotype was recorded only once. The J gene is TRBJ2-7, the V gene TRBV18, with 11 bases identical to TRBD1. The CDR3 runs 14 residues. V trimming: 6 bases; J trimming: 5 bases; junction bases outside the gene matches: 6. The germline V gene encodes CDR1 KGHSH and CDR2 LQKENI. The CDR3 DNA sequence: TGTGCCAGCTCGGGGACAGGGGGTGCGAACGAGCAGTACTTC. Translated: CASSGTGGANEQYF.